Each of the 11 T cell receptor beta chains below was sequenced from the same sample in a study of OX40 agonist ivuxolimab in advanced cancers. The method was immunoSEQ multiplex PCR; TCRdb's version includes in-frame clones alone and lacks a portion of them. The sample consists of about 53,000 clones, approximately 88% of them appearing once. Sample: CD4+ or CD8+ T cells sorted from blood, taken in a trial of the OX40 agonist ivuxolimab. The source is an adult with an advanced solid tumor such as melanoma, head and neck, liver or kidney cancer.

This clone was seen a single time. The rearrangement joins TRBV6-1 to TRBJ2-3; possibly TRBD2 for D (5 bases). The V end lost 6 bases, the J end lost 6 bases, and 13 bases lay between the germline ends. Germline-derived CDR1 and CDR2 are MNHNS and SASEGT. This CDR3 is built from 13 residues. CDR3 amino acids: CASSPLGGDTQYF. CDR3 DNA: TGTGCCAGCAGCCCTCTAGGCGGGGATACGCAGTATTTT.

V gene TRBV19 combines with J gene TRBJ1-2; tentatively, D is TRBD1 (5 bases). Germline lookup yields CDR1 LNHDA and CDR2 SQIVND (reference sequence). V was clipped by 0 bases and J by 0 bases, with 11 bases between them. This CDR3 has 16 residues. The CDR3 bases are TGTGCCAGTAGTATAGATGGCGGACAAGCTAACTATGGCTACACCTTC. Residues: CASSIDGGQANYGYTF.

The V gene is TRBV6-5, the J gene TRBJ2-2; TRBD2 might be the D (6 bases). Germline V gives CDR1 MNHEY, CDR2 SVGAGI. V was trimmed by 2 bases and J by 7 bases, leaving 14 bases between them. The CDR3 has 15 residues. CDR3: CASSYRLGNGGELFF. CDR3 nucleotide sequence: TGTGCCAGCAGTTACCGACTAGGGAACGGCGGGGAGCTGTTTTTT.

The chain couples TRBV6-1 to TRBJ1-1; D remains unclear. The CDR3 sequence is 8 residues long. Germline lookup yields CDR1 MNHNS and CDR2 SASEGT. Trimming took 0 bases from V and 13 from J, leaving 0 bases between them. The DNA for the CDR3 is TGTGCCAGCAGTGAAGCTTTCTTT. It is translated as CASSEAFF.

The gene calls are TRBV28 and TRBJ2-2, with 8 bases aligning to TRBD2. V lost 2 bases to trimming and J lost 5 bases; unmatched junction nucleotides: 4. Germline values: CDR1 MDHEN, CDR2 SYDVKM. CDR3 size: 15 residues. The CDR3 DNA reads as TGTGCCAGCAGTTTAGGCGGGAGGTGGACCGGGGAGCTGTTTTTT. Translation gives CASSLGGRWTGELFF.

In DNA, the CDR3 is TGTGCCAGCAGCCGACCTCGGGAGACCCAGTACTTC. It translates to CASSRPRETQYF. The chain employs TRBV14 and TRBJ2-5; D is undetermined. Per the germline V gene, CDR1 is SGHDN and CDR2 is FVKESK. Trimming cost V 4 bases and J 5 bases, with 8 bases left between them. This CDR3 spans 12 amino acids.

V usage is TRBV28 and J usage is TRBJ2-7; no clear D. The germline V gene encodes CDR1 MDHEN and CDR2 SYDVKM. The CDR3 covers 15 residues. The ends were cut back, 7 bases at V and 0 bases at J, with 16 bases in the middle. In DNA form, the CDR3 reads TGTGCCAGCACCCAGATTAGCCACTCCTCCTACGAGCAGTACTTC. Translated, it gives CASTQISHSSYEQYF.

V gene TRBV10-1 combines with J gene TRBJ2-1; D may be TRBD1 or TRBD2 (6 bases each). The germline CDR1 and CDR2 sequences are WNHNN and SYGVQD (reference sequence). Trimming shortened V by 2 bases and J by 3 bases, and 11 bases separated the two germline ends. The CDR3 loop spans 15 amino acids. The CDR3 region is CASSEGGGLYNEQFF. The CDR3 DNA reads as TGCGCCAGCAGTGAGGGAGGGGGACTCTACAATGAGCAGTTCTTC.

This chain uses TRBV6-6 with TRBJ1-5; D is perhaps TRBD1 (6 bases). Trimming took 7 bases from V and 5 from J, leaving 18 bases between them. CDR3 length: 15 amino acids. CDR1 is MNHNY, CDR2 SVGAGI, per germline (reference sequence). CDR3: CASTYGGAVDQPQHF. For the CDR3, the DNA is TGTGCCAGCACCTACGGGGGGGCCGTAGATCAGCCCCAGCATTTT.

The rearrangement joins TRBV6-6 to TRBJ1-4; D might be TRBD1 (6 bases). This CDR3 is built from 15 residues. With 2 bases removed from V and 2 bases from J, the gap between germline ends came to 9 bases. CDR1 and CDR2 (germline): MNHNY, SVGAGI (reference sequence). The CDR3 region has the DNA TGTGCCAGCAGTTACACCGGGGGCACTAATGAAAAACTGTTTTTT. Its translation is CASSYTGGTNEKLFF.

In this sample, this clone turned up a few times. The V gene is TRBV7-2, the J gene TRBJ1-5; TRBD1 might be the D (6 bases). The CDR3 is 15 residues long. Germline values: CDR1 SGHTA, CDR2 FQGNSA. V was clipped by 5 bases and J by 3 bases, with 14 bases between them. CDR3 amino acids: CASSPSGTTNQPQHF. CDR3 DNA: TGTGCCAGCAGCCCGAGCGGGACAACCAATCAGCCCCAGCATTTT. The variable domain in full, completed from reference TRBV7-2 and TRBJ1-5, reads GAGVSQSPSNKVTEKGKDVELRCDPISGHTALYWYRQSLGQGLEFLIYFQGNSAPDKSGLPSDRFSAERTGGSVSTLTIQRTQQEDSAVYLCASSPSGTTNQPQHFGDGTRLSIL.